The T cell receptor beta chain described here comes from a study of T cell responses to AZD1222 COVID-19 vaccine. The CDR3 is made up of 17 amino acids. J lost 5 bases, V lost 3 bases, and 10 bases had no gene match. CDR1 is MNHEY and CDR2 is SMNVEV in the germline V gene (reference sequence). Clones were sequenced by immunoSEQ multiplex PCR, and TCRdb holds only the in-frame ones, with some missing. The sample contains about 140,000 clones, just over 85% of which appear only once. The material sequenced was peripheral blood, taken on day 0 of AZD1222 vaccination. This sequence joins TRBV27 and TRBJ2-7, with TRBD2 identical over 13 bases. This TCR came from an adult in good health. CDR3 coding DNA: TGTGCCAGCAGTTTTACTAGCGGGAGGGCCAAGTACGACGAGCAGTACTTC. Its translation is CASSFTSGRAKYDEQYF.